A single sample gave rise to the 30 T cell receptor beta chains below, sequenced in a study of blood T cell repertoires in COVID-19 (dated by TCRdb to between 2020 and 2021). Library method: the immunoSEQ multiplex PCR assay. The source is immuneACCESS, and TCRdb retained only in-frame sequences with V and J called. Part of the clones is not carried over; for the studies checked, unresolved V genes explain less than half of this, and the remainder is unexplained. The sample yields a few hundred thousand clones; 82% were counted once. The ten top clones hold more than 3% of the sample. Specimen: PBMCs or T cells enriched from blood (not recorded which). These receptors were obtained from a woman in her sixties who had recovered from COVID-19.

The genes are TRBV6-2 or TRBV6-3 and TRBJ2-2; tentatively, D is TRBD2 (5 bases). V was trimmed by 6 bases and J by 4 bases, leaving 15 bases between them. This CDR3 region has 15 residues. Germline assignment: CDR1 MNHEY and CDR2 SVGEGT. CDR3 sequence reads: CASSKTRIGTGELFF. CDR3 DNA sequence: TGTGCCAGCAGCAAAACTAGGATCGGCACCGGGGAGCTGTTTTTT.

The gene calls are TRBV10-3 and TRBJ2-2; TRBD2 aligns across 8 bases. The CDR3 covers 14 residues. The J segment lost 1 base and the V segment lost 7 bases, leaving 2 bases of the junction unmatched. Germline V gene lookup returns CDR1 ENHRY and CDR2 SYGVKD. CDR3 in DNA: TGTGCCATCAAGGCGGGGGGGAACACCGGGGAGCTGTTTTTT. Translating it yields CAIKAGGNTGELFF.

The chain uses TRBV5-4 and TRBJ1-6; D not certain. This CDR3 contains 16 residues. Germline V gene data show CDR1 as SGHNT and CDR2 as YYREEE (reference sequence). The V end was cut by 2 bases, the J end by 10 bases, with 19 bases between. As DNA, the CDR3 is TGTGCCAGCAGCTTTGGGGTCGCGGGCCGCAACTCACCCCTCCACTTT. Translating gives CASSFGVAGRNSPLHF.

J is TRBJ2-5 and V is TRBV5-1; 12 nucleotides line up with TRBD1. The V gene end was trimmed by 3 bases and the J gene end by 5 bases; junction bases not matched to a gene: 2. The CDR3 covers 14 residues. CDR1 is SGHRS, CDR2 YFSETQ, per germline. The CDR3 coding sequence is TGCGCCAGCAGCTGGGACAGGGGGCAGGAGACCCAGTACTTC. This codes for CASSWDRGQETQYF.

V gene TRBV9 combines with J gene TRBJ2-3; D remains ambiguous. CDR1 and CDR2 (germline): SGDLS, YYNGEE. V was cut by 1 base and J by 0 bases, with 6 bases left in between. The CDR3 is 14 residues long. CDR3 in amino acids: CASSVSDSTDTQYF. CDR3 sequence (DNA): TGTGCCAGCAGCGTAAGCGACAGCACAGATACGCAGTATTTT.

The chain is built from TRBV29-1 and TRBJ1-2, with TRBD1 as a possible D gene (5 bases). This CDR3 region has 13 residues. Germline values: CDR1 SQVTM, CDR2 ANQGSEA. V was pared by 3 bases and J by 4 bases, with 12 bases between. CDR3: CSVERQMGYGYTF. In DNA, the CDR3 is TGCAGCGTTGAGAGACAGATGGGCTATGGCTACACCTTC.

V and J are TRBV18 and TRBJ2-1, with D perhaps TRBD1 (5 bases). The germline V and J ends were trimmed by 5 bases and 4 bases, with 18 bases remaining between them. This CDR3 is 16 amino acids long. Per germline, CDR1 KGHSH and CDR2 LQKENI. CDR3 DNA sequence: TGTGCCAGCTCATCGAGTCAGGCAAGGGGTTACAATGAGCAGTTCTTC. The encoded protein is CASSSSQARGYNEQFF.

The genes are TRBV7-3 and TRBJ1-4; D is undetermined. The V and J ends lost 1 base and 0 bases respectively, with 12 bases between them. This CDR3 is built from 17 residues. CDR1 and CDR2 from the germline V gene are SGHTA and FQGTGA. CDR3 in amino acids: CASSLNPVAATNEKLFF. The CDR3 nucleotides are TGTGCCAGCAGCTTAAACCCCGTGGCTGCAACTAATGAAAAACTGTTTTTT.

The genes are TRBV27 and TRBJ2-3; a weak D match, TRBD1 (5 bases). Between the trimmed V and J ends, which lost 4 bases and 2 bases, there was a span of 19 bases. Germline V gives CDR1 MNHEY, CDR2 SMNVEV (reference sequence). This CDR3 has 17 amino acids. The DNA for the CDR3 is TGTGCCAGCAGTTCCCCCTCTTCGACAGAATCCACAGATACGCAGTATTTT. It is translated as CASSSPSSTESTDTQYF.

The chain's CDR3 is CASSYSVGGLNNEQFF. The CDR3 bases are TGTGCCAGCAGTTACTCTGTGGGGGGACTCAACAATGAGCAGTTCTTC. The genes are TRBV6-6 and TRBJ2-1; tentatively, D is TRBD2 (6 bases). V was trimmed by 0 bases and J by 5 bases, leaving 14 bases between them. CDR1 and CDR2 (germline): MNHNY, SVGAGI (reference sequence). The CDR3 runs to 16 residues.

This rearrangement joins TRBV3-1 (or the pseudogene TRBV3-2) to TRBJ2-3; the D is unclear. The V end was cut by 3 bases, the J end by 4 bases, with 8 bases between. Germline CDR1 reads LGHDT; CDR2 reads YNNKEL (reference sequence). The CDR3 runs 13 residues. CDR3 residues: CASSQSHPDTQYF. The DNA for the CDR3 is TGTGCCAGCAGCCAGTCACACCCAGATACGCAGTATTTT.

The chain is built from TRBV19 and TRBJ2-3, with 10 bases matching TRBD2. The CDR3 loop spans 15 amino acids. Trimming at V came to 5 bases and at J to 6 bases, leaving 8 bases not matched to a gene. Germline V gene data show CDR1 as LNHDA and CDR2 as SQIVND (reference sequence). CDR3: CASSSSGSLYDTQYF. For the CDR3, the DNA is TGTGCCAGTAGTTCTAGCGGGAGCCTCTACGATACGCAGTATTTT.

The CDR3 DNA sequence: TGTGCCAGCAGAACAGGGGGAAAAGGCTACACCTTC. Translating it yields CASRTGGKGYTF. V usage is TRBV12-3 or TRBV12-4 and J usage is TRBJ1-2, with 8 bases that match TRBD1. The ends lost 6 bases at V and 8 bases at J; junction bases unmatched: 5. The CDR3 contains 12 residues.

The chain recombines TRBV5-5 with TRBJ2-5; TRBD2 aligns across 7 bases. The V gene's germline CDR1 is SGHKS and CDR2 YYEKEE (reference sequence). This CDR3 spans 15 amino acids. After removal of 4 bases from V and 5 bases from J, the junction contained 11 bases not matched to a gene. The CDR3 sequence: CASSGRGAFGETQYF. The CDR3 coding sequence is TGTGCCAGCAGCGGGAGGGGTGCATTCGGCGAGACCCAGTACTTC.

This rearrangement joins TRBV6-5 to TRBJ2-7; the match to TRBD1 covers 7 bases. Trimming cost V 5 bases and J 4 bases; bases outside gene matches: 2. Germline V gene sequence: CDR1 MNHEY, CDR2 SVGAGI. This CDR3 spans 12 amino acids. The DNA for the CDR3 is TGTGCCAGCAGTCTGACAGGGTACGAGCAGTACTTC. It encodes CASSLTGYEQYF.

The gene calls are TRBV21-1 and TRBJ2-1; TRBD2, the D gene given by the table, was not confirmed from the DNA. TRBV21-1 represents a pseudogene. This CDR3 has 20 residues. CDR3: CASSTRPLAREGRAYNEQFF. CDR3 nucleotide sequence: TGTGCCAGCAGCACCCGGCCCCTAGCGCGGGAGGGCCGGGCCTACAATGAGCAGTTCTTC.

This clone showed up just once. The chain couples TRBV5-1 to TRBJ1-1, with D tentatively TRBD1 (5 bases). Trimming removed 6 bases from V and 12 bases from J, with 21 bases in between. From germline, CDR1 is SGHRS and CDR2 YFSETQ. This CDR3 region has 13 residues. CDR3 bases: TGCGCCAGCACTCCCCAAGGGCAGGGTCGAACTTTCTTT. Translating gives CASTPQGQGRTFF.

The CDR3 region has the DNA TGTGCCATCAGCGCAGTCCAGACAGTCGCGGGGGGCTACACCTTC. It specifies CAISAVQTVAGGYTF. This chain joins TRBV10-3 and TRBJ1-2, with D perhaps TRBD1 (5 bases). The germline gives CDR1 ENHRY, CDR2 SYGVKD. The CDR3 consists of 15 residues. V lost 6 bases and J 8 bases, leaving 22 bases between the germline ends.

V gene TRBV5-6 combines with J gene TRBJ1-1, with 8 bases that match TRBD1. Germline trimming cut 5 bases from V and 5 bases from J; bases unmatched to any gene: 8. The CDR3 extends over 14 amino acids. Germline CDR1 reads SGHDT; CDR2 reads YYEEEE. CDR3: CASRKDRAGTEAFF. CDR3 DNA sequence: TGTGCCAGCAGAAAGGACAGGGCGGGAACTGAAGCTTTCTTT.

The gene calls are TRBV4-3 and TRBJ2-3, with D maybe TRBD1 (6 bases). Germline lookup yields CDR1 LGHNA and CDR2 YSLEER. The germline V and J ends were trimmed by 2 bases and 5 bases, with 8 bases remaining between them. There are 13 residues in the CDR3. The CDR3 spells CASSQLQGDTQYF. In DNA form, the CDR3 reads TGCGCCAGCAGCCAACTACAGGGAGATACGCAGTATTTT.

The V gene is TRBV11-3, the J gene TRBJ2-7; TRBD1 agrees at 7 bases. Germline loops: CDR1 SGHNT, CDR2 YENEEA. J was trimmed by 4 bases and V by 5 bases; bases with no gene match: 5. The CDR3 has 13 amino acids. CDR3 DNA sequence: TGTGCCAGCAGCCCCAGGGGGTCATACGAGCAGTACTTC. Translation: CASSPRGSYEQYF.

The chain joins TRBV21-1 to TRBJ2-3; TRBD2 was called by the table and not checked on the DNA. TRBV21-1 corresponds to a pseudogene. The CDR3 length is 17 residues. The CDR3 DNA sequence: TGTGCCAGCAGCAAATGTCTAGCGGGTAACTCCACAGATACGCAGTATTTT. Protein sequence: CASSKCLAGNSTDTQYF.

The J gene is TRBJ2-5, the V gene TRBV4-2; 9 nucleotides match TRBD2. This CDR3 contains 17 residues. Trimming cost V 1 base and J 2 bases; bases outside gene matches: 8. Per germline, CDR1 LGHNA and CDR2 YNFKEQ. CDR3 residues: CASSQASRAGGQETQYF. The CDR3, as DNA: TGTGCCAGCAGCCAAGCCTCCCGAGCGGGGGGTCAAGAGACCCAGTACTTC.

The V gene is TRBV5-1, the J gene TRBJ2-1; D ambiguous. CDR1 and CDR2 (germline): SGHRS, YFSETQ. The CDR3 contains 11 residues. The V end lost 0 bases, the J end lost 15 bases, and 10 bases lay between the germline ends. The CDR3 DNA reads TGCGCCAGCAGCTTGGAGTGGAGCGTGTTCTTC. Protein sequence: CASSLEWSVFF.

CDR3 sequence (DNA): TGTGCCAGCAGCCAAGTATCGGGACAGGGAGGAGGAGAGACCCAGTACTTC. Translated, it gives CASSQVSGQGGGETQYF. V is TRBV4-2 and J is TRBJ2-5, with 9 bases matching TRBD1. Germline CDR1 and CDR2: LGHNA and YNFKEQ. V lost 1 base, J lost 4 bases, and 10 bases stayed unmatched. The CDR3 length is 17 residues.

The V call is TRBV5-1, the J call TRBJ1-1; 9 bases are a match to TRBD1. The V and J ends lost 1 base and 3 bases, in that order; junction bases with no gene match: 1. Germline CDR1 and CDR2: SGHRS and YFSETQ. The CDR3 contains 14 residues. The chain's CDR3 is CASSLNRGHTEAFF. CDR3 sequence (DNA): TGCGCCAGCAGCTTGAACAGGGGGCACACTGAAGCTTTCTTT.

As DNA, the CDR3 is TGTGCCAGCAGCTTATTAAGGGGGGAAGCTTTCTTT. This encodes CASSLLRGEAFF. V usage is TRBV7-2 and J usage is TRBJ1-1, with D maybe TRBD1 (6 bases). The CDR3 loop spans 12 amino acids. Between the trimmed V and J ends, which lost 2 bases and 8 bases, there was a span of 9 bases. CDR1 is SGHTA, CDR2 FQGNSA, per germline.

The V call is TRBV5-1, the J call TRBJ2-7; 8 bases are a match to TRBD1. Germline V gene lookup returns CDR1 SGHRS and CDR2 YFSETQ. The length of the CDR3 is 13 residues. Trimming took 4 bases from V and 6 from J; bases not matched to a gene: 6. CDR3 protein: CASSVTGDGEQYF. As DNA, the CDR3 is TGCGCCAGCAGCGTGACAGGGGACGGCGAGCAGTACTTC. Based on the CDR3 plus reference TRBV5-1 and TRBJ2-7, the full variable domain is KAGVTQTPRYLIKTRGQQVTLSCSPISGHRSVSWYQQTPGQGLQFLFEYFSETQRNKGNFPGRFSGRQFSNSRSEMNVSTLELGDSALYLCASSVTGDGEQYFGPGTRLTVT.

The chain joins TRBV7-2 to TRBJ1-2, with D unclear. Germline CDR1 is SGHTA and CDR2 is FQGNSA. The CDR3 extends over 16 amino acids. V gave up 4 bases and J gave up 8 bases, with 23 bases separating them. CDR3 in amino acids: CASSSATRVSRRGYTF. The CDR3 DNA is TGTGCCAGCAGCTCCGCTACAAGGGTCTCTAGGAGGGGCTACACCTTC.

This chain's CDR3 is CASSPGISNEKLFF. The CDR3 DNA sequence: TGTGCCAGCAGCCCAGGGATAAGTAATGAAAAACTGTTTTTT. The chain couples TRBV11-2 to TRBJ1-4, with D tentatively TRBD1 (5 bases). Germline CDR1 reads SGHAT; CDR2 reads FQNNGV. Trimming took 5 bases from V and 4 from J, leaving 11 bases between them. This CDR3 spans 14 amino acids.